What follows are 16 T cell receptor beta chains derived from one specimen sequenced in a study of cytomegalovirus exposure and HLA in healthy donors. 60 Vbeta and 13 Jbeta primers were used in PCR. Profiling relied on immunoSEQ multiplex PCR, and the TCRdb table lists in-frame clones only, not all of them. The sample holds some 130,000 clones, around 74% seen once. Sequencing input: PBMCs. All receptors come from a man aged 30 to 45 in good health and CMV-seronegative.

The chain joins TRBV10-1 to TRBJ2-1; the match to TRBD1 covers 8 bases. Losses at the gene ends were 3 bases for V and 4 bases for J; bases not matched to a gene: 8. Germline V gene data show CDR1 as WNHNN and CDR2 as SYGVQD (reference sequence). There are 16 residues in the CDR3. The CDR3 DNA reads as TGCGCCAGCAGTGATATGCCGGGACAGGCTTACAATGAGCAGTTCTTC. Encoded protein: CASSDMPGQAYNEQFF.

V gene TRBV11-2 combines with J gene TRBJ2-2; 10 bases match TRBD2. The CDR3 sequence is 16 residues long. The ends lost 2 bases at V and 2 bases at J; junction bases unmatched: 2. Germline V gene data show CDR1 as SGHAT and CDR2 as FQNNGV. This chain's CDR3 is CASSLWTSGNTGELFF. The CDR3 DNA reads TGTGCCAGCAGCTTATGGACTAGCGGAAACACCGGGGAGCTGTTTTTT.

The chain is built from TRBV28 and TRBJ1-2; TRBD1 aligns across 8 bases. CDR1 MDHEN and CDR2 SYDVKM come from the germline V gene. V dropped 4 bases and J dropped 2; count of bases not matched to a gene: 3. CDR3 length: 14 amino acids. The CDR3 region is CASSWTGPNYGYTF. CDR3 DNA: TGTGCCAGCAGTTGGACAGGGCCCAACTATGGCTACACCTTC.

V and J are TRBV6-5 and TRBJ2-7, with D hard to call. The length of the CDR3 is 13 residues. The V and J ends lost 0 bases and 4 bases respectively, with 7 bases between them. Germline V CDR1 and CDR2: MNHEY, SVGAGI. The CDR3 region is CASSYSARYEQYF. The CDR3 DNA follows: TGTGCCAGCAGTTACTCGGCCAGATACGAGCAGTACTTC.

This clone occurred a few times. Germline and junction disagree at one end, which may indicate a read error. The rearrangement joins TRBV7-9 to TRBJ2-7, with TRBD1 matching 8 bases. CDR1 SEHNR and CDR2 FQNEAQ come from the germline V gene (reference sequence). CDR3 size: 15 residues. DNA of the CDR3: TGTTCCAGCAGGCCGCGGACAGGGATGCCCTACGAGCAGTACTTC. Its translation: CSSRPRTGMPYEQYF.

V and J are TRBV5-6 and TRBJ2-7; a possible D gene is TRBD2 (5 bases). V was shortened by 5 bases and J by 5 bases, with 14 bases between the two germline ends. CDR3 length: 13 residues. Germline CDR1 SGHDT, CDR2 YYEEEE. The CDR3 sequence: CASSFQRGHEQYF. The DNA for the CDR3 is TGTGCCAGCAGTTTTCAACGGGGTCACGAGCAGTACTTC.

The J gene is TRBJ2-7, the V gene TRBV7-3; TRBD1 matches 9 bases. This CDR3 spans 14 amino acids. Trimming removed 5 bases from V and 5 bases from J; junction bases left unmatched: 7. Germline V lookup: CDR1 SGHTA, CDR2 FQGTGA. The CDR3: CASSRYRDRDEQYF. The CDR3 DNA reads TGTGCCAGCAGCCGCTACCGGGACAGGGACGAGCAGTACTTC.

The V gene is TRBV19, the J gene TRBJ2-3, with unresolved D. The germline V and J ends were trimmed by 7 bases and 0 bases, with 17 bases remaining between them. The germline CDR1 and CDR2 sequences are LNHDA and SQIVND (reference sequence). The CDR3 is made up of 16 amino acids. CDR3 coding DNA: TGTGCCAGTACCCGCCTTGGGCCTGGAAGCACAGATACGCAGTATTTT. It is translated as CASTRLGPGSTDTQYF.

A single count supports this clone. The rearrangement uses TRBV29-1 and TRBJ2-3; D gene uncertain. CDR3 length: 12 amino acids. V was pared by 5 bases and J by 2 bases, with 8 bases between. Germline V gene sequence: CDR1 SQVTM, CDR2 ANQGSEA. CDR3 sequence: CSVIAPTDTQYF. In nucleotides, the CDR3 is TGCAGCGTTATAGCACCCACAGATACGCAGTATTTT.

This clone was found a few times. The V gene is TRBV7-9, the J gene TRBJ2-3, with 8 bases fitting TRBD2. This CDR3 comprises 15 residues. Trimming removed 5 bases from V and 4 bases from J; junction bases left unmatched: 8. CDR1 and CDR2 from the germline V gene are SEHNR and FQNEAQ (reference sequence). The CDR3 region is CASSPEAGGADTQYF. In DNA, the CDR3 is TGTGCCAGCAGCCCCGAAGCCGGGGGGGCAGATACGCAGTATTTT. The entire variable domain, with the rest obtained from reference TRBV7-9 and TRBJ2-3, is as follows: DTGVSQNPRHKITKRGQNVTFRCDPISEHNRLYWYRQTLGQGPEFLTYFQNEAQLEKSRLLSDRFSAERPKGSFSTLEIQRTEQGDSAMYLCASSPEAGGADTQYFGPGTRLTVL.

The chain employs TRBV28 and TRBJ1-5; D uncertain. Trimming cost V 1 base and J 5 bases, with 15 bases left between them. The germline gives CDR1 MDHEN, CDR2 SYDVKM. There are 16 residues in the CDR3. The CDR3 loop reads CASSLLGSKSYQPQHF. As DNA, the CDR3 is TGTGCCAGCAGTTTATTGGGCAGCAAATCCTATCAGCCCCAGCATTTT.

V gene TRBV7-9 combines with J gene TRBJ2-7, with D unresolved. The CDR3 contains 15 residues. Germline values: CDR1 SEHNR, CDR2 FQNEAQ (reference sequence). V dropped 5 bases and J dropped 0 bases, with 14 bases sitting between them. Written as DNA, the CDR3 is TGTGCCAGCAGCCACATCGGCTCTAGCTCCTACGAGCAGTACTTC. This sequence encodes CASSHIGSSSYEQYF.

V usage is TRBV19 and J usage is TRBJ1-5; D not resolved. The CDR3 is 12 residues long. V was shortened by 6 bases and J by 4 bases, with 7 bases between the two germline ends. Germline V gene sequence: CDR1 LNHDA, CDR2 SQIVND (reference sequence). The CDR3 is CASRASNQPQHF. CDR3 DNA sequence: TGTGCCAGTAGAGCCTCAAATCAGCCCCAGCATTTT.

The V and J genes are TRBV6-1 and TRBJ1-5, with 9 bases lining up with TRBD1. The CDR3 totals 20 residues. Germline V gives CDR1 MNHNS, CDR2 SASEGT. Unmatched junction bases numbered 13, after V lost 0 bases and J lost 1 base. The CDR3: CASSEARDRVFSGSNQPQHF. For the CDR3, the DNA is TGTGCCAGCAGTGAAGCGCGGGACAGGGTTTTTTCGGGAAGCAATCAGCCCCAGCATTTT.

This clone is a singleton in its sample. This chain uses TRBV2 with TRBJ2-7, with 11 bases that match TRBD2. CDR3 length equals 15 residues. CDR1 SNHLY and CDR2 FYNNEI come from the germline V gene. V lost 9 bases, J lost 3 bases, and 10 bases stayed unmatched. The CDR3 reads CASSELAGEFYEQYF. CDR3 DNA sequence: TGTGCCAGTTCTGAACTAGCGGGAGAATTCTACGAGCAGTACTTC.

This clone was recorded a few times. CDR3 residues: CASSVLAGGSEQYF. For the CDR3, the DNA is TGTGCCAGCAGCGTATTGGCAGGGGGCTCCGAGCAGTACTTC. The rearrangement joins TRBV9 to TRBJ2-7; 8 bases agree with TRBD1. This CDR3 has 14 residues. Germline V gives CDR1 SGDLS, CDR2 YYNGEE. Trimming cost V 1 base and J 6 bases; bases outside gene matches: 6.